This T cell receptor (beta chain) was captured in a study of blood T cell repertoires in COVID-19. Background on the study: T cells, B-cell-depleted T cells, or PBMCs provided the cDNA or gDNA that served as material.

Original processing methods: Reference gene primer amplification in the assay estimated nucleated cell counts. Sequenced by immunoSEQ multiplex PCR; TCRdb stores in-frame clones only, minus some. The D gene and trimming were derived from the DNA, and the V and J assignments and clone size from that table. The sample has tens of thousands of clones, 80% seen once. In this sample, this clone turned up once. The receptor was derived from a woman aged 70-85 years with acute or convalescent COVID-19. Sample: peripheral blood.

CDR3 in amino acids: CATSRDWVRRTAGNTIYF. DNA for the CDR3: TGTGCCACCAGCAGAGATTGGGTTCGGCGGACAGCTGGAAACACCATATATTTT. This chain links TRBV15 with TRBJ1-3, with D maybe TRBD1 (6 bases). This CDR3 is built from 18 residues. V gave up 0 bases and J gave up 2 bases, with 17 bases separating them. CDR1 is LNHNV and CDR2 is YYDKDF in the germline V gene (reference sequence).